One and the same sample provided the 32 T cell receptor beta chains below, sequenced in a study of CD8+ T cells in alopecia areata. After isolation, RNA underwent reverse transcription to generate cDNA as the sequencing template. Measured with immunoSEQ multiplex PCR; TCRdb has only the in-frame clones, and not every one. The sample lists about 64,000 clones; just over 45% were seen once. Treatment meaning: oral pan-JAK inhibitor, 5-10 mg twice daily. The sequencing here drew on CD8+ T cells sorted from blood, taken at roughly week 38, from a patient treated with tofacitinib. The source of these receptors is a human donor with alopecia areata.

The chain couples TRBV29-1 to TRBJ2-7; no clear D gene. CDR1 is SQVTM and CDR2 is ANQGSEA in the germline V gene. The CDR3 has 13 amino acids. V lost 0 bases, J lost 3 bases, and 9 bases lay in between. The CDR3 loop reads CSVEDSRRYEQYF. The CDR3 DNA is TGCAGCGTTGAAGACTCGCGGCGCTACGAGCAGTACTTC.

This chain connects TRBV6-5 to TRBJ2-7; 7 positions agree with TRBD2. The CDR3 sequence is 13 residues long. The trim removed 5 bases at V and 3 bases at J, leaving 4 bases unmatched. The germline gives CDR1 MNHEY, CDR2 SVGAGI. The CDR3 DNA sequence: TGTGCCAGCAGTCTAGCGGACAACTACGAGCAGTACTTC. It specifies CASSLADNYEQYF.

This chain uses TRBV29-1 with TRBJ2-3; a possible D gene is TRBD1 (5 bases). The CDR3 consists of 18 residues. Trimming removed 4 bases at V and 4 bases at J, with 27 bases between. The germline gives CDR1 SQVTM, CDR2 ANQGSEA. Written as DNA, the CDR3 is TGCAGCGTTGGCGGTCACTTGGCACCCAGCTACAGGCCAGATACGCAGTATTTT. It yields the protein CSVGGHLAPSYRPDTQYF.

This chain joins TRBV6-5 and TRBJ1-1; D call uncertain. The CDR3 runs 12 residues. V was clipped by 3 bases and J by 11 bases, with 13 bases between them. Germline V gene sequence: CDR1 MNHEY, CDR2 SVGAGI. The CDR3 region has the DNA TGTGCCAGCAGTTATCTGGGGTCCCAGGCTTTCTTT. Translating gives CASSYLGSQAFF.

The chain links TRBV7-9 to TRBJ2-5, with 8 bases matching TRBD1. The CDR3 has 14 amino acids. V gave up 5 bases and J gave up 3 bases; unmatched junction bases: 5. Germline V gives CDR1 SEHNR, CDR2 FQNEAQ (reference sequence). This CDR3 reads CASSPSDREETQYF. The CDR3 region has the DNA TGTGCCAGCAGCCCCTCGGACAGGGAAGAGACCCAGTACTTC.

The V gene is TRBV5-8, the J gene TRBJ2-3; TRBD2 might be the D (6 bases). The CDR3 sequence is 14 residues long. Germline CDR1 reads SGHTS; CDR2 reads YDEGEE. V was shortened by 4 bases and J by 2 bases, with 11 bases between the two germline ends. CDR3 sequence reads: CASSNGLNTDTQYF. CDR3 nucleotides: TGTGCCAGCAGCAATGGACTAAACACAGATACGCAGTATTTT.

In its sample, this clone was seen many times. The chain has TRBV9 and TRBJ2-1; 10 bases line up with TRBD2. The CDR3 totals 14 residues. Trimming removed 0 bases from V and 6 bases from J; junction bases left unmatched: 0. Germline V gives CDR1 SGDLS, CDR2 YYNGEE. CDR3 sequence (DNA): TGTGCCAGCAGCGTAGCTAGCGGGAGCAATGAGCAGTTCTTC. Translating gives CASSVASGSNEQFF.

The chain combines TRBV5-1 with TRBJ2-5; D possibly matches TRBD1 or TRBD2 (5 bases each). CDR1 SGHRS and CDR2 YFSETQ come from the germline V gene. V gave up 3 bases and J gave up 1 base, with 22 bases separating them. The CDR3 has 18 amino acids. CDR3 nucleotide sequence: TGCGCCAGCAGCTGGAGGCCCGGGTCAGGGAGCCCCCAAGAGACCCAGTACTTC. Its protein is CASSWRPGSGSPQETQYF.

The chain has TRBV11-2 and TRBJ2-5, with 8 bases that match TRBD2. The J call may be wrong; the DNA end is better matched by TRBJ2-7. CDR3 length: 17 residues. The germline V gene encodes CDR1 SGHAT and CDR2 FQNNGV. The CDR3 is CASSIGTSHPEWSEQYF. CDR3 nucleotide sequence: TGTGCCAGCAGCATAGGGACTAGTCACCCCGAATGGTCCGAGCAGTACTTC.

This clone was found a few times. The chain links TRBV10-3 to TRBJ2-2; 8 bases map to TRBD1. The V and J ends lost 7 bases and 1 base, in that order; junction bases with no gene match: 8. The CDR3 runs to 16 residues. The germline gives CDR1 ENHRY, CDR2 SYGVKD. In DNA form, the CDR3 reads TGTGCCATCATCGACCATGGGACAGGGAACACCGGGGAGCTGTTTTTT. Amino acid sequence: CAIIDHGTGNTGELFF.

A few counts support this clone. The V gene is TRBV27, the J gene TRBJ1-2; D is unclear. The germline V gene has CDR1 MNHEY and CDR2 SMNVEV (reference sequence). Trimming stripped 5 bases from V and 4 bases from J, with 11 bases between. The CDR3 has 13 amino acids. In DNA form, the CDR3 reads TGTGCCAGCAGTGGACTCCAAAGCTATGGCTACACCTTC. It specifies CASSGLQSYGYTF.

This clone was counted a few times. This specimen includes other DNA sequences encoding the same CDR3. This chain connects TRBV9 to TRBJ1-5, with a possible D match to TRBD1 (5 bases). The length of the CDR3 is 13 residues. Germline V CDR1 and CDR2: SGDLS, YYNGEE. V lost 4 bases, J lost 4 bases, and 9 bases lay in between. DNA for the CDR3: TGTGCCAGCAGCCAGGGATATAATCAGCCCCAGCATTTT. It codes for CASSQGYNQPQHF.

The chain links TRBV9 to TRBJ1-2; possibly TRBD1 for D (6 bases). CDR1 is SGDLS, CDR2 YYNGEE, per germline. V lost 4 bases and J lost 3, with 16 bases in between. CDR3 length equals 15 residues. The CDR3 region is CASSLGQGHYYGYTF. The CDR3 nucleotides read TGTGCCAGCAGCCTCGGCCAGGGACACTACTATGGCTACACCTTC.

CDR3 sequence (DNA): TGTGCCAGCAGTCCCGGAGGCAGGGGTCAGCCCCAGCATTTT. It specifies CASSPGGRGQPQHF. This sequence joins TRBV27 and TRBJ1-5, with D perhaps matching TRBD1 (6 bases). The V and J ends lost 5 bases and 6 bases respectively, with 14 bases between them. CDR3 length: 14 amino acids. CDR1 and CDR2 from the germline V gene are MNHEY and SMNVEV (reference sequence).

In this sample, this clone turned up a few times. Here the CDR3 reads CASSQPGSETQYF. The CDR3 bases are TGTGCCAGCAGCCAACCGGGTTCAGAGACCCAGTACTTC. The chain employs TRBV14 and TRBJ2-5; D is unresolved. CDR3 length: 13 amino acids. Germline values: CDR1 SGHDN, CDR2 FVKESK. V was shortened by 2 bases and J by 4 bases, with 8 bases between the two germline ends.

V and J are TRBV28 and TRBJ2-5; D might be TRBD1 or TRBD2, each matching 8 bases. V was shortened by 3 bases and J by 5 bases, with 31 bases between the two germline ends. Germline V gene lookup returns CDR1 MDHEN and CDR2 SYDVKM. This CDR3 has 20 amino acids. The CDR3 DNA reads TGTGCCAGCAGTTTTTCCAAATCAGCACCAGGACAGGGCGGGAGGGAGACCCAGTACTTC. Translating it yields CASSFSKSAPGQGGRETQYF.

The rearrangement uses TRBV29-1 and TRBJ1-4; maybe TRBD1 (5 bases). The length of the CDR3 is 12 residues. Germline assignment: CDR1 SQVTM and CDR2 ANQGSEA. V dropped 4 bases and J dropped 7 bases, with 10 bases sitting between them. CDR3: CSVGGAGEKLFF. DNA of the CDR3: TGCAGCGTTGGTGGGGCGGGTGAAAAACTGTTTTTT.

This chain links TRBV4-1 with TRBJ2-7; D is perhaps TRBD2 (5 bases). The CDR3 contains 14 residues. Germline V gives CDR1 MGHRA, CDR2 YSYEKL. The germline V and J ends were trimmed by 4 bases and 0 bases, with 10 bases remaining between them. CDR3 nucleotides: TGCGCCAGCAGCCCCCGGACTCTCTCCTACGAGCAGTACTTC. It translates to CASSPRTLSYEQYF.

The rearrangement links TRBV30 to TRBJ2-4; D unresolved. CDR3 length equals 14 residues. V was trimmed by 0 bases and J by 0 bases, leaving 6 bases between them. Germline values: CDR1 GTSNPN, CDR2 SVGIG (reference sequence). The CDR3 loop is CAWSVLIAKNIQYF. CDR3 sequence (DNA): TGTGCCTGGAGTGTCCTGATAGCCAAAAACATTCAGTACTTC.

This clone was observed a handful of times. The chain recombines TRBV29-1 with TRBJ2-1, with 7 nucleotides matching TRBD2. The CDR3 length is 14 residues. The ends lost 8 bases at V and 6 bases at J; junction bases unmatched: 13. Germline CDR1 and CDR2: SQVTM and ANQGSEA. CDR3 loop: CSIPWAGVGNEQFF. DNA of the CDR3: TGCAGCATTCCGTGGGCGGGAGTGGGCAATGAGCAGTTCTTC.

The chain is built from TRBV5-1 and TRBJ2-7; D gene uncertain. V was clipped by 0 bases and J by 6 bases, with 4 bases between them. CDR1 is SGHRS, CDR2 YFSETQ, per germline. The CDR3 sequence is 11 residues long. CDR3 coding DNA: TGCGCCAGCAGCTTGGGTCCCGAGCAGTACTTC. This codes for CASSLGPEQYF.

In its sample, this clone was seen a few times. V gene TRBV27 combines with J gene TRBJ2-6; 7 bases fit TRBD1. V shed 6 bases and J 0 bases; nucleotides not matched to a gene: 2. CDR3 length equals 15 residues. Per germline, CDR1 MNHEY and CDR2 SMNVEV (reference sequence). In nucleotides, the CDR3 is TGTGCCAGCAGCCACAGGGGCTCTGGGGCCAACGTCCTGACTTTC. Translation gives CASSHRGSGANVLTF.

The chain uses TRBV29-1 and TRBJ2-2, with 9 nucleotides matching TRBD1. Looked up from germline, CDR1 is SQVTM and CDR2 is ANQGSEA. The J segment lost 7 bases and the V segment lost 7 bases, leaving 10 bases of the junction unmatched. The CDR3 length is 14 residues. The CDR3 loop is CSGKRDRVGGELFF. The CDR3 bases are TGCAGCGGAAAACGGGACAGGGTTGGCGGGGAGCTGTTTTTT.

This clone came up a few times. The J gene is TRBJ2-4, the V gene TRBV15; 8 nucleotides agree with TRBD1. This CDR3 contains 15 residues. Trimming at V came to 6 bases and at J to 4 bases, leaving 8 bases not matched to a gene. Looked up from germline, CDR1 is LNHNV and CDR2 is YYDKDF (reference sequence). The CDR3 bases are TGTGCCACCAGTTCGGACAGGGACCCAAAAAACATTCAGTACTTC. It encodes CATSSDRDPKNIQYF.

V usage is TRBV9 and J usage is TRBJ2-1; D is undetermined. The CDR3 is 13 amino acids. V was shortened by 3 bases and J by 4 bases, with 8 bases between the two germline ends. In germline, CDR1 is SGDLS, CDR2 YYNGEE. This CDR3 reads CASSGLAYNEQFF. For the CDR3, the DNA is TGTGCCAGCAGCGGTCTCGCGTACAATGAGCAGTTCTTC.

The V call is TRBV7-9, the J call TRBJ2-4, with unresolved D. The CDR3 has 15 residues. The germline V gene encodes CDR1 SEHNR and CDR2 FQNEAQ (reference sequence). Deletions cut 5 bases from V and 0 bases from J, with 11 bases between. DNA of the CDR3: TGTGCCAGCAGCCACGTTACAATAGCCAAAAACATTCAGTACTTC. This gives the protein CASSHVTIAKNIQYF.

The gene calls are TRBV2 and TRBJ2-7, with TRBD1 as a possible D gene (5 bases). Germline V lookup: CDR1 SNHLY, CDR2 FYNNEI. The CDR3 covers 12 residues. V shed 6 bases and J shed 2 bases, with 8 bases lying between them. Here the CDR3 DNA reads TGTGCCAGCAGCGGACACCCCTACGAGCAGTACTTC. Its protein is CASSGHPYEQYF.

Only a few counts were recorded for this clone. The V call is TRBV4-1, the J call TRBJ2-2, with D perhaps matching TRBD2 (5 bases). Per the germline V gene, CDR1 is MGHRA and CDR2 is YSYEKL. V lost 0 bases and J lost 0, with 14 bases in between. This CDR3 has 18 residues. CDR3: CASSQEGYSGANTGELFF. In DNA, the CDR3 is TGCGCCAGCAGCCAAGAGGGTTACAGCGGAGCGAACACCGGGGAGCTGTTTTTT.

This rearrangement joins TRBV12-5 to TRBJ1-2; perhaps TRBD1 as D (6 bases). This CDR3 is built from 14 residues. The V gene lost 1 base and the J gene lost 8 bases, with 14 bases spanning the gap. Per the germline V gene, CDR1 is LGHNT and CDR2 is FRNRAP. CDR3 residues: CASGLGTWGQGYTF. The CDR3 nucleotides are TGTGCTAGTGGTTTGGGGACATGGGGGCAAGGCTACACCTTC.

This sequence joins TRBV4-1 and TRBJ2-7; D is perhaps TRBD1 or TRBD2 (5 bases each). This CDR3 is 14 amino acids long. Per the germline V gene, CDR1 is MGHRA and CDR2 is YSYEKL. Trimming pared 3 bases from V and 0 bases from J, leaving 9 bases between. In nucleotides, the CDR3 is TGCGCCAGCAGCCACCCCGGGGCCTCCTACGAGCAGTACTTC. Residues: CASSHPGASYEQYF.

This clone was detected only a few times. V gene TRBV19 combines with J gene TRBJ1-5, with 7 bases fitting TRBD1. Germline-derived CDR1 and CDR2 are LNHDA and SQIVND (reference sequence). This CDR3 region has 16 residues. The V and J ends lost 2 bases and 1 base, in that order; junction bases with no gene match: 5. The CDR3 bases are TGTGCCAGTAGTATAACAGGGGAAGGAAGCAATCAGCCCCAGCATTTT. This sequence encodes CASSITGEGSNQPQHF.

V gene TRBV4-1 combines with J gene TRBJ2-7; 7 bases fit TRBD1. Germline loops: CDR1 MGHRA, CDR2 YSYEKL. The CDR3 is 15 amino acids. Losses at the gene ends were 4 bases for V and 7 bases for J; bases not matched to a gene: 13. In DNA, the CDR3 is TGCGCCAGCAGCCCTGGGGGACAGCTACTACTAGAGCAGTACTTC. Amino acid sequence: CASSPGGQLLLEQYF.